The present entry profiles one TCR beta chain with its context. This CDR3 spans 13 amino acids. Trimming left V 3 bases short and J 4 bases short, with 7 bases between. Germline V CDR1 and CDR2: SGHTA, FQGNSA. This entry belongs to a study of somatic mutations in cytotoxic T cells in rheumatoid arthritis. Here immunoSEQ multiplex PCR was the method, and the copy in TCRdb shows in-frame clones only, minus some. The profile shows approximately 19,000 clones, roughly four fifths of them singletons. Sequencing was carried out using CD8+ T cells sorted from blood. The gene calls are TRBV7-2 and TRBJ2-1; D tentatively fits TRBD1 or TRBD2 (5 bases each). The clonotype originates from an adult with rheumatoid arthritis. The CDR3 DNA follows: TGTGCCAGCAGCTTCGGGGCGTACAATGAGCAGTTCTTC. It yields the protein CASSFGAYNEQFF.